A selection of T cell receptor beta chains follows, all from one sample in a study of cytomegalovirus exposure and HLA in healthy donors. Method: immunoSEQ multiplex PCR; TCRdb's copy keeps in-frame clones and lacks some. The sample has 99,000 or so clones, roughly 86% seen once. Source material: PBMCs. All receptors come from a woman aged 18-29 years in good health and CMV-seropositive. CDR3s include the opening cysteine and the closing phenylalanine or tryptophan. Each record gives: V gene, J gene, CDR3 protein.

>TRBV5-1|TRBJ1-2
CASSLSGVGYTF
>TRBV2|TRBJ2-5
CASIRTEGETQYF
>TRBV5-1|TRBJ2-5
CASSLSGGARETQYF
>TRBV5-1|TRBJ2-3
CASSSSTLAGAADTQYF
>TRBV7-3|TRBJ2-7
CASSSSGGPYEQYF
>TRBV10-1|TRBJ2-1
CASSRDRENNEQFF
>TRBV27|TRBJ2-7
CASSDSVSSYEQYF
>TRBV7-7|TRBJ1-1
CASSLADGDRGLPEAFF
>TRBV12-5|TRBJ1-1
CASGQGAAEAFF
>TRBV19|TRBJ2-1
CASSIQEGYEQFF
>TRBV10-3|TRBJ2-3
CAISESASLDTQYF
>TRBV11-3|TRBJ2-1
CASSPERILSYNEQFF
>TRBV7-8|TRBJ2-7
CASSSLGTGYGLYEQYF
>TRBV18|TRBJ2-4
CASSRGTGVKNIQYF
>TRBV29-1|TRBJ1-2
CSVEASYADTF
>TRBV28|TRBJ2-1
CASSLSGEPHNEQFF
>TRBV7-9|TRBJ2-7
CASSLGQSSYEQYF
>TRBV7-7|TRBJ2-2
CASSLRTGTTGELFF
>TRBV5-8|TRBJ2-1
CASSLRTGISSYNEQFF
>TRBV5-1|TRBJ2-7
CASSLAGLSEQYF
>TRBV6-1|TRBJ2-3
CASLTGGDTQYF
>TRBV15|TRBJ2-7
CATSRDSTGGYEQYF
>TRBV10-1|TRBJ1-2
CASSDSGQSYTF
>TRBV28|TRBJ1-3
CASSFPQVSGNTIYF
>TRBV14|TRBJ2-3
CASSPGGDTQYF
>TRBV9|TRBJ1-5
CASSAGTGGDQPQHF
>TRBV30|TRBJ1-2
CACSVGGGYTF
>TRBV4-1|TRBJ1-3
CASSQPKTGEGRTIYF
>TRBV11-3|TRBJ2-1
CASSREYNEQFF
>TRBV5-1|TRBJ1-5
CASSLGGRQPQHF
>TRBV7-9|TRBJ1-1
CASSLTQGGAFF
>TRBV19|TRBJ2-2
CASSSSNTGELFF
>TRBV6-6|TRBJ2-7
CASSRDRVSTYEQYF
>TRBV5-1|TRBJ2-3
CASSAGGQSDTQYF
>TRBV5-4|TRBJ1-2
CASSPGLYGYTF
>TRBV5-4|TRBJ1-4
CASSFPGNEKLFF
>TRBV19|TRBJ2-2
CASSIMREVVGELFF
>TRBV5-1|TRBJ2-5
CASSPDREIIDQYF
>TRBV28|TRBJ2-2
CASELTNTGELFF
>TRBV13|TRBJ1-6
CASSGRSGTGVSPLHF
>TRBV6-5|TRBJ2-1
CASSYRGSEQFF
>TRBV2|TRBJ2-7
CASRMTVESYEQYF
>TRBV2|TRBJ1-2
CASSGQAHGYTF
>TRBV28|TRBJ1-4
CASSASGPPGGEKLFF
>TRBV28|TRBJ1-2
CASSLGGGNYGYTF
>TRBV6-1|TRBJ2-7
CASSEVGASYEQYF
>TRBV11-3|TRBJ2-4
CASSHKPLLAGGHIQYF
>TRBV6-5|TRBJ2-2
CASSEGDATGELFF
>TRBV11-3|TRBJ2-1
CASSRGRANEQFF
>TRBV28|TRBJ2-7
CASRPGQGANEQYF